What follows describes a single T cell receptor (beta chain). In the original workflow: Estimation of nucleated cell counts was performed using reference gene primer amplification. The data were produced by immunoSEQ multiplex PCR, yet TCRdb's version contains in-frame clones alone and is incomplete. V, J and clone size are taken as reported in that table, and D and trimming were inferred from the DNA itself. The data show some 100,000 clones, about 86% seen once. These data come from a study of blood T cell repertoires in COVID-19. As for the study in general: Acute and convalescent COVID-19 samples came from the United States, Italy and Spain. Sample material is recorded as cDNA or gDNA derived from T cells, B-cell-depleted T cells, or PBMCs.

Germline CDR1 reads SGHVS; CDR2 reads FQNEAQ. The CDR3 is made up of 17 amino acids. Trimming at V came to 3 bases and at J to 6 bases, leaving 12 bases not matched to a gene. Sequencing was carried out using peripheral blood. The clonotype comes from a man between 50 and 59 years old with COVID-19, enrolled during active disease. The V gene is TRBV7-8, the J gene TRBJ1-3; 9 nucleotides line up with TRBD1. The chain's CDR3 is CASSLSAGTGSQNTIYF. The CDR3 region has the DNA TGTGCCAGCAGCTTGTCGGCTGGGACAGGGTCGCAAAACACCATATATTTT.